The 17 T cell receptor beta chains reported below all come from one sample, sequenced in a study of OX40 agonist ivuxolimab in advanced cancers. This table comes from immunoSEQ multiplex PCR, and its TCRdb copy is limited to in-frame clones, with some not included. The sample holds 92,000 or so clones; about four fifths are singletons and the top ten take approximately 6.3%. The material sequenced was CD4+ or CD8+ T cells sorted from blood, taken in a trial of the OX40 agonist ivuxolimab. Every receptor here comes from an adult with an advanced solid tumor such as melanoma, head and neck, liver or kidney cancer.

The CDR3 DNA reads as TGTGCCAGCAGTCTAGCAGGGTGGTTCCAAACAGATACGCAGTATTTT. It specifies CASSLAGWFQTDTQYF. This sequence joins TRBV27 and TRBJ2-3; D is possibly TRBD1 or TRBD2 (5 bases each). Germline CDR1 reads MNHEY; CDR2 reads SMNVEV (reference sequence). The V and J ends lost 5 bases and 3 bases respectively, with 18 bases between them. There are 16 residues in the CDR3.

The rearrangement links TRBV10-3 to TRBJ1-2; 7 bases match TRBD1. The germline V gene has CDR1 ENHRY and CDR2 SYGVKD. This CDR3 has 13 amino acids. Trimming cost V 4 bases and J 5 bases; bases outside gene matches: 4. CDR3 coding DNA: TGTGCCATCAGTGGACAGGGCTCGTATGGCTACACCTTC. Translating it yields CAISGQGSYGYTF.

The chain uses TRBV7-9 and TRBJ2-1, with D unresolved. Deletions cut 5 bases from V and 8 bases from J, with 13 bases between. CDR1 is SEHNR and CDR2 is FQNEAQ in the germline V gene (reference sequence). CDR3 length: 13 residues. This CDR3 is CASSPSLVDEQFF. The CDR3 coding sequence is TGTGCCAGCAGCCCCTCCCTAGTCGATGAGCAGTTCTTC.

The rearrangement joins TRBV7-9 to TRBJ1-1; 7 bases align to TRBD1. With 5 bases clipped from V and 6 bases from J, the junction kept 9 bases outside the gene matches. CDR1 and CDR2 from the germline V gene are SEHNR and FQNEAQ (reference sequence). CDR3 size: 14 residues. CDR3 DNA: TGTGCCAGCAGCAGGGGGTCAGGGGGGCCTGAAGCTTTCTTT. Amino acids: CASSRGSGGPEAFF. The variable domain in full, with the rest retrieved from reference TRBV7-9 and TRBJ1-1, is DTGVSQNPRHKITKRGQNVTFRCDPISEHNRLYWYRQTLGQGPEFLTYFQNEAQLEKSRLLSDRFSAERPKGSFSTLEIQRTEQGDSAMYLCASSRGSGGPEAFFGQGTRLTVV.

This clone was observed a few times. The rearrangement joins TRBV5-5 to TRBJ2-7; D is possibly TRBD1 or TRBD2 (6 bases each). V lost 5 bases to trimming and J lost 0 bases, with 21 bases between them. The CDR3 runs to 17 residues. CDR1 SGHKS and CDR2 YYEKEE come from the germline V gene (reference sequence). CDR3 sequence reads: CASSSRGRGTSSYEQYF. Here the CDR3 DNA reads TGTGCCAGCAGTTCTCGGGGGCGCGGCACAAGCTCCTACGAGCAGTACTTC.

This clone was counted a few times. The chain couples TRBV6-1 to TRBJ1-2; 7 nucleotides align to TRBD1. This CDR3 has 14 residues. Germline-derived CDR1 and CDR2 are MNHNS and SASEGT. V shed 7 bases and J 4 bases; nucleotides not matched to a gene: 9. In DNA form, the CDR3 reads TGTGCCAGCACCCCTGGGACAGCGAGCTATGGCTACACCTTC. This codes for CASTPGTASYGYTF.

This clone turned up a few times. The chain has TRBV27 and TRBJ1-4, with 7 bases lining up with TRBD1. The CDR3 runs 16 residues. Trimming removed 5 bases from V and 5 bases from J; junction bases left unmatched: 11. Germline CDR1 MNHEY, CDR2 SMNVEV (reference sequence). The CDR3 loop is CASSLPDRLLNEKLFF. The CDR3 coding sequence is TGTGCCAGCAGTCTCCCGGACAGGCTCCTGAATGAAAAACTGTTTTTT.

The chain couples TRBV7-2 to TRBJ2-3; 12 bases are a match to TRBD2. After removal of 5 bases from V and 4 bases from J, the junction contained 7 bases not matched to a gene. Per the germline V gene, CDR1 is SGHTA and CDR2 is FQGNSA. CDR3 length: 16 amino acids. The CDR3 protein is CASSPRGLAGPDTQYF. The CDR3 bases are TGTGCCAGCAGCCCCCGGGGACTAGCGGGCCCAGATACGCAGTATTTT.

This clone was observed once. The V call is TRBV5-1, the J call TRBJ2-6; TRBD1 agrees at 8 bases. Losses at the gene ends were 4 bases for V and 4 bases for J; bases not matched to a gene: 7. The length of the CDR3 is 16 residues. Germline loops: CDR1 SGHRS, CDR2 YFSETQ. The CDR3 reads CASSTTGAEGANVLTF. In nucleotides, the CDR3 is TGCGCCAGCAGCACGACAGGGGCGGAGGGGGCCAACGTCCTGACTTTC. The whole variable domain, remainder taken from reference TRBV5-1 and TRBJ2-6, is KAGVTQTPRYLIKTRGQQVTLSCSPISGHRSVSWYQQTPGQGLQFLFEYFSETQRNKGNFPGRFSGRQFSNSRSEMNVSTLELGDSALYLCASSTTGAEGANVLTFGAGSRLTVL.

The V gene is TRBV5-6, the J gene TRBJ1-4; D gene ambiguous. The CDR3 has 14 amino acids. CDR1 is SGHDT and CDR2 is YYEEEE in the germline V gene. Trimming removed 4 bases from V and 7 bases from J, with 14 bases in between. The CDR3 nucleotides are TGTGCCAGCAGCCGTCCTGATGGTAGTGAAAAACTGTTTTTT. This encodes CASSRPDGSEKLFF.

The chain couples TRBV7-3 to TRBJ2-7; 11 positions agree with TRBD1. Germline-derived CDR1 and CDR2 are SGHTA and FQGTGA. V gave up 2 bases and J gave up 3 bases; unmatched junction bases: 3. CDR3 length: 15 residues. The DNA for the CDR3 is TGTGCCAGCAGCTTAGGGACAGGGGGTAGCTACGAGCAGTACTTC. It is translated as CASSLGTGGSYEQYF.

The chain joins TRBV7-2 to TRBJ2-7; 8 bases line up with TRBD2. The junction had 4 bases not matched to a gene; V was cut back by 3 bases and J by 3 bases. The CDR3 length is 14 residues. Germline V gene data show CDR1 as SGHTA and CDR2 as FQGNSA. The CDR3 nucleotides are TGTGCCAGCAGCTTCTGGACTAGCAGCTACGAGCAGTACTTC. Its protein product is CASSFWTSSYEQYF.

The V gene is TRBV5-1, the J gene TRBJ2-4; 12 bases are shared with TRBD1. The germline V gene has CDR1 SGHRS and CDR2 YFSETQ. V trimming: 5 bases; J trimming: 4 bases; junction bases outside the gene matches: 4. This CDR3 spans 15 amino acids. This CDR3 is CASSWDRGRKNIQYF. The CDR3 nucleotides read TGCGCCAGCAGTTGGGACAGGGGGCGGAAAAACATTCAGTACTTC.

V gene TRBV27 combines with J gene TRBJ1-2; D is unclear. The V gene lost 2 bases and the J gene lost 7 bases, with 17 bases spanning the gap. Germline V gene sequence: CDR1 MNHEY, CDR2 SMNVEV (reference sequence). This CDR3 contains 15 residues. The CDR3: CASSLRAVRLSGYTF. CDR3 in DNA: TGTGCCAGCAGTTTAAGGGCGGTGCGATTGAGTGGCTACACCTTC.

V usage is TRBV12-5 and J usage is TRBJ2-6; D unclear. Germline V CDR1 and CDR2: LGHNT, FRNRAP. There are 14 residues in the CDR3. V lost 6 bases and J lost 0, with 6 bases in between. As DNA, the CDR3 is TGTGCTAGTGGACCAAGCTCTGGGGCCAACGTCCTGACTTTC. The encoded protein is CASGPSSGANVLTF.

CDR3 loop: CASSQSDTQYF. The CDR3 DNA sequence: TGTGCCAGCAGCCAATCAGATACGCAGTATTTT. The chain couples TRBV16 to TRBJ2-3; D gene ambiguous. The germline V gene encodes CDR1 KGHSY and CDR2 FQNENV. The CDR3 spans 11 residues. Trimming removed 0 bases at V and 5 bases at J, with 0 bases between. Drawing the rest from reference TRBV16 and TRBJ2-3, the complete variable domain is GEEVAQTPKHLVRGEGQKAKLYCAPIKGHSYVFWYQQVLKNEFKFLISFQNENVFDETGMPKERFSAKCLPNSPCSLEIQATKLEDSAVYFCASSQSDTQYFGPGTRLTVL.

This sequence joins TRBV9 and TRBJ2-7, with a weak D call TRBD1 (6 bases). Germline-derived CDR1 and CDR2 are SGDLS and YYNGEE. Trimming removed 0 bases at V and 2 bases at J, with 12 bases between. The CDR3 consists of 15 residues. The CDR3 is CASSVGGTSTYEQYF. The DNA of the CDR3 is TGTGCCAGCAGCGTAGGAGGGACATCTACCTACGAGCAGTACTTC. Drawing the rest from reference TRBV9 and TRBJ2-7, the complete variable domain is DSGVTQTPKHLITATGQRVTLRCSPRSGDLSVYWYQQSLDQGLQFLIQYYNGEERAKGNILERFSAQQFPDLHSELNLSSLELGDSALYFCASSVGGTSTYEQYFGPGTRLTVT.